The subject of this entry is one T cell receptor (beta chain). The antigen is undetermined. PCR amplification relied on 60 Vbeta primers (plus 13 Jbeta primers). Profiling relied on immunoSEQ multiplex PCR, and the TCRdb table lists in-frame clones only, not all of them. The data show 200,000 to 250,000 clones, approximately 70% seen once. The sample is drawn from a study of cytomegalovirus exposure and HLA in healthy donors. V shed 5 bases and J shed 2 bases, with 11 bases lying between them. The CDR3 spans 13 residues. Per the germline V gene, CDR1 is SGHRS and CDR2 is YFSETQ. General study findings and limits: Researchers reported in a later analysis that a missense DCLRE1C variant was tied to TCR beta V- and J-gene trimming. Several of the most significant clusters appeared, in a later analysis, to be linked to common viral pathogens.

The receptor was derived from a man aged 40-49 years in good health and CMV-seropositive. The chain joins TRBV5-1 to TRBJ2-7, with D tentatively TRBD2 (5 bases). Source material: PBMCs. The CDR3 reads CASRGEGTYEQYF. CDR3 DNA: TGCGCCAGCAGAGGAGAGGGAACCTACGAGCAGTACTTC. Looking up the rest from reference TRBV5-1 and TRBJ2-7 gives the full variable domain: KAGVTQTPRYLIKTRGQQVTLSCSPISGHRSVSWYQQTPGQGLQFLFEYFSETQRNKGNFPGRFSGRQFSNSRSEMNVSTLELGDSALYLCASRGEGTYEQYFGPGTRLTVT.